This is a list of T cell receptor beta chains from one sample in a study of blood T cell repertoires in COVID-19. The method was immunoSEQ multiplex PCR; TCRdb's version includes in-frame clones alone and lacks a portion of them. The sample has more than 45,000 clones, 85% to 90% seen once. Sequenced: peripheral blood. These receptors all come from a man aged 65 to 79 with acute or convalescent COVID-19. The CDR3 runs from the conserved cysteine through the conserved F or W. D genes are given only for firm matches. Size tells how often a clone was seen (once, few, many) or the class of an expanded clone, and some rows leave it out.

CDR3,DNA,D,size,V,J
CASSLTGGRNEQFF,TGTGCCAGTAGTTTGACAGGGGGACGGAATGAGCAGTTCTTC,TRBD1,NA,TRBV19,TRBJ2-1
CASSLGFTGAIGYTF,TGTGCCAGCAGCTTAGGTTTCACAGGGGCTATTGGCTACACCTTC,TRBD1,once,TRBV13,TRBJ1-2
CASSLDGVNEKLFF,TGCGCCAGCAGCTTGGACGGGGTTAATGAAAAACTGTTTTTT,NA,NA,TRBV5-1,TRBJ1-4
CASSDLRTGDGSPLHF,TGTGCCAGCAGCGACCTTCGGACAGGGGACGGATCACCCCTCCACTTT,TRBD1,NA,TRBV9,TRBJ1-6
CASGTRGGVTEAFF,TGTGCCAGTGGCACAAGGGGGGGAGTCACTGAAGCTTTCTTT,NA,NA,TRBV19,TRBJ1-1
CAWSVRGGNEQFF,TGTGCCTGGAGTGTAAGGGGGGGTAATGAGCAGTTCTTC,NA,NA,TRBV30,TRBJ2-1
CASSLSTGYGYTF,TGTGCCAGCAGCTTGTCAACAGGGTATGGCTACACCTTC,NA,NA,TRBV5-6,TRBJ1-2
CASSLTVSGANVLTF,TGCGCCAGCAGCTTAACAGTCTCTGGGGCCAACGTCCTGACTTTC,NA,NA,TRBV5-1,TRBJ2-6
CASSLAAPGRANYGYTF,TGTGCCAGCAGCTTGGCGGCCCCCGGCAGGGCTAACTATGGCTACACCTTC,NA,NA,TRBV5-5,TRBJ1-2
CASSLTSGHSYNEQFF,TGCGCCAGCAGCTTGACTAGCGGGCATTCCTACAATGAGCAGTTCTTC,TRBD2,NA,TRBV5-1,TRBJ2-1
CASSGGRASGSVGEQYF,TGTGCCAGCAGCGGAGGGCGGGCTAGCGGGAGTGTTGGCGAGCAGTACTTC,TRBD2,NA,TRBV9,TRBJ2-7
CASSVRLGGGTDTQYF,TGTGCCAGCAGCGTCCGTTTAGGGGGGGGCACAGATACGCAGTATTTT,NA,NA,TRBV9,TRBJ2-3
CASSARTGANTGELFF,TGCGCCAGCAGCGCCAGGACAGGGGCCAACACCGGGGAGCTGTTTTTT,TRBD1,NA,TRBV5-1,TRBJ2-2
CASRLQGGYGYTF,TGTGCCAGCAGGTTACAGGGGGGCTATGGCTACACCTTC,TRBD1,NA,TRBV3-1/TRBV3-2,TRBJ1-2
CASGGDRGRLSGNTIYF,TGTGCCAGCGGGGGTGACAGGGGGCGATTATCTGGAAACACCATATATTTT,TRBD1,NA,TRBV9,TRBJ1-3
CAWSVTGGNQPQHF,TGTGCCTGGAGTGTAACAGGGGGAAACCAGCCCCAGCATTTT,TRBD1,NA,TRBV30,TRBJ1-5
CASSTGTIWNTIYF,TGTGCCAGCAGTACCGGGACAATTTGGAACACCATATATTTT,NA,few,TRBV28,TRBJ1-3
CASSPVRSADTGELFF,TGTGCCAGCTCACCGGTGAGATCGGCGGACACCGGGGAGCTGTTTTTT,NA,NA,TRBV18,TRBJ2-2
CASSNRPGQGGNQPQHF,TGTGCCAGCAGCAACAGGCCGGGACAGGGGGGAAATCAGCCCCAGCATTTT,TRBD1,NA,TRBV28,TRBJ1-5
CASSSNSYNEQFF,TGTGCCAGCAGCTCCAACTCCTACAATGAGCAGTTCTTC,NA,few,TRBV7-3,TRBJ2-1
CASTGQLGTGELFF,TGTGCCAGCACGGGACAGCTAGGCACCGGGGAGCTGTTTTTT,TRBD1,NA,TRBV2,TRBJ2-2
CASSQDPGHPDPGFF,TGTGCCAGCAGCCAAGACCCAGGACATCCCGACCCTGGTTTCTTT,NA,NA,TRBV3-1/TRBV3-2,TRBJ1-1
CASAQGDYGYTF,TGTGCCAGTGCTCAGGGTGACTATGGCTACACCTTC,NA,NA,TRBV7-9,TRBJ1-2
CASSARSSERMNTEAFF,TGTGCCAGCAGCGCTAGGTCCTCGGAGAGAATGAACACTGAAGCTTTCTTT,NA,NA,TRBV7-9,TRBJ1-1
CASSFVRQGEAFF,TGTGCCAGCAGTTTCGTTCGACAGGGTGAAGCTTTCTTT,TRBD1,NA,TRBV6-2/TRBV6-3,TRBJ1-1
CASLLQSGTEAFF,TGTGCCAGCCTGTTACAGAGCGGCACTGAAGCTTTCTTT,NA,NA,TRBV19,TRBJ1-1
CASEGGTGVAGGHEQFF,TGTGCCTCCGAAGGGGGAACTGGGGTAGCGGGAGGTCATGAGCAGTTCTTC,TRBD2,NA,TRBV19,TRBJ2-1
CASSYQLTQYF,TGTGCCAGCAGCTACCAACTAACGCAGTATTTT,NA,NA,TRBV11-2,TRBJ2-3
CASSHRATNSYNEQFF,TGTGCCAGCAGCCACAGGGCAACGAACTCCTACAATGAGCAGTTCTTC,NA,NA,TRBV11-2,TRBJ2-1
CASSRAGDENIQYF,TGCGCCAGCAGCCGTGCGGGGGACGAAAACATTCAGTACTTC,TRBD2,NA,TRBV5-1,TRBJ2-4
CATHQETGGWETQYF,TGTGCCACCCATCAAGAGACAGGGGGCTGGGAGACCCAGTACTTC,TRBD1,NA,TRBV5-6,TRBJ2-5
CASSPPVGRGNEQFF,TGTGCCAGCTCACCACCCGTAGGCAGGGGAAATGAGCAGTTCTTC,NA,NA,TRBV18,TRBJ2-1
CASNELQGYNQPQHF,TGTGCCAGCAATGAGTTACAGGGTTACAATCAGCCCCAGCATTTT,NA,NA,TRBV2,TRBJ1-5
CASSLYRDQETQYF,TGTGCCAGCAGCCTGTACAGGGACCAAGAGACCCAGTACTTC,NA,NA,TRBV7-9,TRBJ2-5
CASSQRGSQVERNTGELFF,TGTGCCAGCTCACAGCGGGGGAGCCAGGTCGAGCGGAACACCGGGGAGCTGTTTTTT,TRBD2,NA,TRBV18,TRBJ2-2
CASSDAGYSRLGNEQFF,TGTGCCAGCAGCGACGCGGGATACAGCCGATTAGGCAATGAGCAGTTCTTC,NA,NA,TRBV9,TRBJ2-1
CASSVKGSGSPLHF,TGTGCCAGCAGCGTCAAAGGGTCGGGGTCACCCCTCCACTTT,NA,NA,TRBV9,TRBJ1-6
CASSLEREAFF,TGTGCCAGCAGCTTGGAGAGGGAAGCTTTCTTT,NA,NA,TRBV7-9,TRBJ1-1
CASSQDMRVEETQYF,TGCGCCAGCAGCCAAGATATGAGGGTTGAAGAGACCCAGTACTTC,NA,once,TRBV4-3,TRBJ2-5
CASSSNSGNYNEQFF,TGTGCCAGTAGTAGCAATAGCGGGAACTACAATGAGCAGTTCTTC,TRBD2,NA,TRBV19,TRBJ2-1
CASSPMASGATGELFF,TGTGCCAGCAGCCCCATGGCTAGCGGCGCCACCGGGGAGCTGTTTTTT,TRBD2,NA,TRBV7-2,TRBJ2-2
CASSLPEGINTGELFF,TGCGCCAGCAGCCTCCCGGAGGGGATCAACACCGGGGAGCTGTTTTTT,NA,NA,TRBV4-1,TRBJ2-2
CASSRGAGDYGYTF,TGTGCCAGCAGTCGAGGTGCAGGGGACTATGGCTACACCTTC,NA,NA,TRBV14,TRBJ1-2
CASSLVGRSGELFF,TGTGCCAGCAGCTTGGTGGGCAGATCCGGGGAGCTGTTTTTT,NA,NA,TRBV5-5,TRBJ2-2
CASSSYYGTSGSYEQYF,TGTGCCAGCAGTTCATACTACGGGACTAGCGGTTCCTACGAGCAGTACTTC,TRBD2,NA,TRBV2,TRBJ2-7
CASSEPEANTQGSTEAFF,TGCGCCAGCAGTGAGCCCGAGGCCAACACACAGGGAAGCACTGAAGCTTTCTTT,NA,NA,TRBV10-1,TRBJ1-1
CASSLPQPTGGGQPQHF,TGTGCCAGCAGTTTACCTCAGCCGACAGGGGGCGGGCAGCCCCAGCATTTT,TRBD1,NA,TRBV28,TRBJ1-5
CASSHIGLGGRANTGELFF,TGTGCCAGCAGCCACATCGGTCTGGGCGGGAGAGCGAACACCGGGGAGCTGTTTTTT,TRBD2,NA,TRBV7-2,TRBJ2-2
CASSTLQTSGRYTYEQYF,TGTGCCAGCAGTACCCTACAGACTAGCGGGCGGTACACCTACGAGCAGTACTTC,TRBD2,NA,TRBV6-2/TRBV6-3,TRBJ2-7
CASSFTSRGEQFF,TGTGCCAGCAGTTTTACCTCAAGGGGTGAGCAGTTCTTC,NA,NA,TRBV12-3/TRBV12-4,TRBJ2-1
CASSFFPGADTEAFF,TGCGCCAGCAGCTTTTTCCCAGGGGCAGACACTGAAGCTTTCTTT,NA,NA,TRBV5-1,TRBJ1-1